This TCR beta chain is from a study of shared clonotypes between healthy human individuals. V lost 1 base and J lost 0; bases outside the gene matches: 4. CDR3 size: 17 residues. Looked up from germline, CDR1 is PRHDT and CDR2 is FYEKMQ (reference sequence). Clones were read by immunoSEQ multiplex PCR, and TCRdb kept only the in-frame ones, dropping some. The sample includes a few million clones, around 94% of them seen just once. This receptor was obtained from a young man in good health. The chain is built from TRBV13 and TRBJ2-5, with 11 bases that match TRBD2. Sequences were obtained from naive CD4+ T cells sorted from blood. The subset is: CD45RA+ positively selected. CDR3 protein: CASSLAGTSGYQETQYF. DNA of the CDR3: TGTGCCAGCAGCTTAGCCGGGACTAGCGGATACCAAGAGACCCAGTACTTC.